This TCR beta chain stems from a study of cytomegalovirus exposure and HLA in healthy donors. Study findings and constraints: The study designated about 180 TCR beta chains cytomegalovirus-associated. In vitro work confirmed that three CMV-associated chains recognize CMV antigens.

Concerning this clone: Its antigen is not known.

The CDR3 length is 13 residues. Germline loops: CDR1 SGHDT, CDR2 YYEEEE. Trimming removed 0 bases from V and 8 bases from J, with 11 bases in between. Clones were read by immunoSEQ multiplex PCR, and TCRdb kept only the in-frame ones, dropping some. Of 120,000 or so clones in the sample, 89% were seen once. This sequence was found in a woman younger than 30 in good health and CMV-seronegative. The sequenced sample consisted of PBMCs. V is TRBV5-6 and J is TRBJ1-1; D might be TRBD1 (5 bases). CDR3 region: CASSLASDREAFF. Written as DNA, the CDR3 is TGTGCCAGCAGCTTGGCCTCTGACAGAGAAGCTTTCTTT.